This T cell receptor beta chain came from a study of chemoradiotherapy in HPV16-positive cancers. TCRdb keeps only in-frame clones here, not all; method: immunoSEQ multiplex PCR. The sample has about 68,000 clones; 88% are singletons. Looked up from germline, CDR1 is MNHNS and CDR2 is SASEGT. The V gene lost 2 bases and the J gene lost 17 bases, with 18 bases spanning the gap. This CDR3 comprises 13 residues. The starting material was blood, obtained from a patient who underwent chemoradiotherapy. This chain uses TRBV6-1 with TRBJ1-4, with D perhaps matching TRBD1 (5 bases). The receptor's source is a human donor with HPV-associated anogenital cancer. This CDR3 reads CASSERQSGVFFF. CDR3 sequence (DNA): TGTGCCAGCAGTGAACGACAGTCCGGCGTATTTTTTTTT.